These T cell receptor beta chains were read from a single sample in a study of long-term antiretroviral therapy in people with HIV. The protocol was immunoSEQ multiplex PCR, while the TCRdb copy is restricted to in-frame clones and leaves out a portion. Of about 11,000 clones in the sample, about 86% were seen once. The specimen comprised unsorted PBMCs, sampled 7 to 7.5 years after starting antiretroviral therapy. Receptor source: a man in his fifties or sixties with HIV. Each CDR3 is given with its conserved first and last residue. A D gene is named only where the DNA matches it firmly. Clone size is stated in some rows and not others, as once, few, many or a class when expanded.

V	size	J	length	D	CDR3	DNA
TRBV9	.	TRBJ2-3	16	.	CASSEGDGLITDTQYF	TGTGCCAGCAGCGAAGGGGACGGCCTAATCACAGATACGCAGTATTTT
TRBV5-6	.	TRBJ2-7	17	.	CASSFSPRDLETYEQYF	TGTGCCAGCAGCTTCTCCCCCCGGGACCTAGAAACCTACGAGCAGTACTTC
TRBV28	.	TRBJ2-3	15	.	CASRPVLTGTDTQYF	TGTGCCAGCAGACCCGTCCTGACAGGCACAGATACGCAGTATTTT
TRBV19	.	TRBJ1-1	14	.	CASRTGDGNTEAFF	TGTGCCAGTAGGACCGGGGATGGGAACACTGAAGCTTTCTTT
TRBV19	.	TRBJ1-1	14	.	CASSIGTPNTEAFF	TGTGCCAGTAGTATAGGGACACCGAACACTGAAGCTTTCTTT
TRBV4-1	medium-sized	TRBJ2-3	17	TRBD2	CASSQVLAGGLEDTQYF	TGCGCCAGCAGCCAAGTGCTAGCGGGGGGGCTGGAAGATACGCAGTATTTT
TRBV5-4	.	TRBJ2-1	12	.	CASSLSDNEQFF	TGTGCCAGCAGCTTGAGCGATAATGAGCAGTTCTTC
TRBV19	.	TRBJ1-2	13	.	CASSWGQGYGYTF	TGTGCCAGTAGTTGGGGGCAAGGCTATGGCTACACCTTC
TRBV4-1	.	TRBJ1-4	16	TRBD1	CASSLTPGQPNEKLFF	TGCGCCAGCAGCCTAACTCCGGGACAGCCTAATGAAAAACTGTTTTTT
TRBV19	.	TRBJ2-1	13	.	CASSIFYGNEQFF	TGTGCCAGTAGTATATTTTATGGCAATGAGCAGTTCTTC
TRBV6-1	.	TRBJ1-1	11	.	CASSAYTEAFF	TGTGCCAGCAGTGCCTACACTGAAGCTTTCTTT
TRBV6-4	.	TRBJ2-6	16	.	CASSDSTISGANVLTF	TGTGCCAGCAGTGACTCAACCATTTCTGGGGCCAACGTCCTGACTTTC
TRBV9	.	TRBJ1-4	13	.	CASSVAPGFGLFF	TGTGCCAGCAGCGTAGCTCCTGGTTTTGGGCTGTTTTTT
TRBV7-9	.	TRBJ1-1	15	TRBD1	CASSLGTGLNTEAFF	TGTGCCAGCAGCTTAGGGACAGGACTGAACACTGAAGCTTTCTTT
TRBV30	.	TRBJ1-6	11	.	CAWSGNSPLHF	TGTGCCTGGTCAGGGAATTCACCCCTCCACTTT
TRBV6-5	.	TRBJ2-1	15	.	CASSYSRALGNEQFF	TGTGCCAGCAGTTACTCCCGGGCCCTAGGCAATGAGCAGTTCTTC
TRBV5-1	.	TRBJ2-2	13	.	CASSLELTGELFF	TGCGCCAGCAGCTTGGAACTCACCGGGGAGCTGTTTTTT
TRBV11-3	.	TRBJ2-1	14	.	CASSSPQGYNEQFF	TGTGCCAGCAGCTCGCCACAGGGATACAATGAGCAGTTCTTC
TRBV10-3	.	TRBJ1-4	15	.	CAISETGATNEKLFF	TGTGCCATCAGTGAGACAGGCGCAACTAATGAAAAACTGTTTTTT
TRBV4-2	.	TRBJ2-3	14	.	CASSQEMGTDTQYF	TGTGCCAGCAGCCAAGAAATGGGCACAGATACGCAGTATTTT
TRBV10-2	.	TRBJ2-3	14	.	CASRWGGQADTQYF	TGCGCCAGCCGGTGGGGGGGGCAAGCAGATACGCAGTATTTT
TRBV4-1	.	TRBJ2-2	13	.	CASRQGSPGELFF	TGCGCCAGCAGGCAGGGGTCACCCGGGGAGCTGTTTTTT
TRBV5-5	.	TRBJ2-7	15	TRBD1	CASSIWTGLTYEQYF	TGTGCCAGCAGCATTTGGACAGGGCTTACCTACGAGCAGTACTTC
TRBV7-2	.	TRBJ2-7	14	TRBD2	CASSLIGGADEQYF	TGTGCCAGCAGCTTAATCGGGGGGGCGGACGAGCAGTACTTC
TRBV4-1	.	TRBJ1-5	15	.	CASSQDRALAQPQHF	TGCGCCAGCAGCCAAGATCGGGCCTTGGCGCAGCCCCAGCATTTT
TRBV7-2	.	TRBJ2-1	15	TRBD2	CASSSWTSGGDEQFF	TGTGCCAGCAGCTCCTGGACTAGCGGGGGAGATGAGCAGTTCTTC
TRBV30	once	TRBJ1-1	13	.	CAWSGGWNTEAFF	TGTGCCTGGAGTGGGGGTTGGAACACTGAAGCTTTCTTT
TRBV19	.	TRBJ1-6	13	.	CASSIGESPPLHF	TGTGCCAGTAGTATAGGGGAGTCTCCACCCCTCCACTTT
TRBV2	.	TRBJ2-5	16	TRBD2	CASSEGSGGNKETQYF	TGTGCCAGCAGTGAAGGTAGCGGGGGTAATAAAGAGACCCAGTACTTC